The sequence of this T cell receptor (beta chain) was determined in a study of blood T cell repertoires in COVID-19 (dated by TCRdb to 2018 to 2021). In terms of the full investigation: Collaborator samples came from the United States, Italy and Spain and covered acute and convalescent phases of COVID-19. The samples were drawn from the first 160 participants of the ongoing ImmuneRACE study and from over 950 subjects provided by 6 global collaborators. Deeply sampled blood TCRbeta repertoires from subjects exposed to, actively infected with, or recovered from COVID-19 were included in the dataset. The material from the prospective study consisted of cDNA or gDNA derived from T cells, B-cell-depleted T cells, or PBMCs. Where available, HLA class I and class II types were taken from metadata supplied by the sample provider and were not determined by assay-based typing. The repertoires were made available in a free public database intended to serve as a resource for research on the immune response to SARS-CoV-2. Sample metadata almost always included a de-identified subject ID, COVID-19 status, age in years and sex. What the work shows at the level of the full study, not this receptor alone: Clinical and demographic metadata were provided uncurated, with the amount varying by source and participant.

TCRbeta CDR3 regions were amplified from genomic DNA using the immunoSEQ Assay, a bias-controlled multiplex PCR. The original pipeline was this. Within the assay, amplification of reference gene primers was used to estimate how many nucleated cells each sample contained. Sequence reads were collapsed and filtered to measure the absolute abundance of every unique TCRbeta CDR3 rearrangement. Productive Simpson clonality was computed per sample as the square root of Simpson's diversity index over productive rearrangements. This immuneACCESS table, as held by TCRdb, lists in-frame sequences with V and J called but not all clones. Of the missing ones, under half trace to an unresolved V gene in checked studies; the others have no known cause. That table gives V, J and clone size, and the DNA gave D and trimming. Across this sample there are approximately 230,000 clones, with about 85% seen only once. Jointly, the top ten make up 3% of the sample.

Compared with germline, V lacks 1 base and J lacks 7 bases; bases without a gene match: 5. The CDR1 and CDR2 encoded by the germline V gene are SNHLY and FYNNEI. The CDR3 measures 15 amino acids from cysteine to phenylalanine. Only CDR3 DNA is held: 45 bases, read in frame from base 1. Collaborating institutions collected whole blood in K2EDTA tubes following their own protocols. For TCRbeta analysis, collaborators shipped samples in one of three forms: frozen whole blood, isolated PBMCs, or DNA extracted from either of those sample types. On this clone: Its antigen is not yet known. No qualities accompany the bases; no much larger clone lies one base away.

The TCR was taken from a man between 18 and 35 years old with active or convalescent COVID-19. The chain joins TRBV2 to TRBJ1-3; 9 bases in the junction line up with TRBD1. The sequenced sample consisted of peripheral blood. This receptor has the CDR3 CASSEDGTGFNTIYF. The DNA is TGTGCCAGCAGTGAAGATGGGACAGGGTTTAACACCATATATTTT.